A selection of T cell receptor beta chains follows, all from one sample in a study of cytomegalovirus exposure and HLA in healthy donors. The method was immunoSEQ multiplex PCR; TCRdb's version includes in-frame clones alone and lacks a portion of them. The data show approximately 200,000 clones, roughly four fifths seen once. Sequenced sample: PBMCs. These TCRs come from a man aged 30 to 39 in good health and CMV-seronegative. The CDR3 runs from the conserved cysteine through the conserved F or W. The D gene is left open where the match is weak. For some rows the clone size is stated as once, few or many, or as a class when expanded; others skip it.

size: -
D: -
V: TRBV4-1
J: TRBJ2-3
DNA: TGCGCCAGCAGCCAAGAGGGGCCAAGCACAGATACGCAGTATTTT
CDR3: CASSQEGPSTDTQYF

size: -
D: TRBD1
V: TRBV18
J: TRBJ2-7
DNA: TGTGCCAGCTCACCACCGCGGGACAGGGTTTACGAGCAGTACTTC
CDR3: CASSPPRDRVYEQYF

size: few
D: TRBD1
V: TRBV27
J: TRBJ2-1
DNA: TGTGCCAGCAGAAACAGGGGAAGTAGTGGTAATGAGCAGTTCTTC
CDR3: CASRNRGSSGNEQFF

size: -
D: -
V: TRBV5-1
J: TRBJ2-6
DNA: TGCGCCAGCAGCCCCGTTCCTTGGGAGAGCTCTGGGGCCAACGTCCTGACTTTC
CDR3: CASSPVPWESSGANVLTF

size: -
D: TRBD1
V: TRBV5-1
J: TRBJ1-1
DNA: TGCGCCAGCAGCGTCCAAACAGGGGGTGGAACTGAAGCTTTCTTT
CDR3: CASSVQTGGGTEAFF

size: -
D: TRBD2
V: TRBV11-2
J: TRBJ2-7
DNA: TGTGCCAGCAGCTTGACCAATCTAGCGGGAGGAACCTACGAGCAGTACTTC
CDR3: CASSLTNLAGGTYEQYF

size: few
D: -
V: TRBV30
J: TRBJ2-1
DNA: TGTGCCTGGAGTGGAGACAATGAGCAGTTCTTC
CDR3: CAWSGDNEQFF

size: -
D: TRBD2
V: TRBV2
J: TRBJ2-7
DNA: TGTGCCAGCAGTGAAGGGGCGGGAGGGGGCTACGAGCAGTACTTC
CDR3: CASSEGAGGGYEQYF

size: -
D: -
V: TRBV9
J: TRBJ1-1
DNA: TGTGCCAGCAGCGCGGGGAGTTGGACTGAAGCTTTCTTT
CDR3: CASSAGSWTEAFF

size: few
D: -
V: TRBV5-1
J: TRBJ1-2
DNA: TGCGCCAGCAGCTTCAATAACTATGGCTACACCTTC
CDR3: CASSFNNYGYTF

size: -
D: TRBD2
V: TRBV28
J: TRBJ2-1
DNA: TGTGCCAGCAGGCTGCTAGCGGGAGGGGCCAATGAGCAGTTCTTC
CDR3: CASRLLAGGANEQFF

size: -
D: TRBD1
V: TRBV19
J: TRBJ1-2
DNA: TGTGCCAGTACCCCCAAGGGGGCTAGGTATGGCTACACCTTC
CDR3: CASTPKGARYGYTF

size: -
D: TRBD1
V: TRBV5-6
J: TRBJ1-2
DNA: TGTGCCAGCAGAGAGACAGGGAACTATGGCTACACCTTC
CDR3: CASRETGNYGYTF

size: few
D: -
V: TRBV6-5
J: TRBJ2-1
DNA: TGTGCCAGCAGTAGCGGGACAGGCTACAATGAGCAGTTCTTC
CDR3: CASSSGTGYNEQFF

size: -
D: -
V: TRBV4-1
J: TRBJ1-2
DNA: TGCGCCAGCAGCCAAGAACAGGGTGGGTCGGGCTATGGCTACACCTTC
CDR3: CASSQEQGGSGYGYTF

size: -
D: TRBD1
V: TRBV4-1
J: TRBJ1-3
DNA: TGCGCCAGCAGCCCGACAGGGCTCGGAAACACCATATATTTT
CDR3: CASSPTGLGNTIYF